The rows below give T cell receptor beta chains drawn from one sample of a study of OX40 agonist ivuxolimab in advanced cancers. Some clones are missing from TCRdb's copy, which holds only in-frame ones; the method was immunoSEQ multiplex PCR. Found here are about 50,000 clones, approximately 80% of them singletons; the top ten hold roughly 3.9%. The sample was CD4+ or CD8+ T cells sorted from blood, taken in a trial of the OX40 agonist ivuxolimab. Receptors originate from an adult with an advanced solid tumor such as melanoma, head and neck, liver or kidney cancer. Each CDR3 is given with its conserved first and last residue. D genes are given only for firm matches. The size entry is marked missing in some rows and otherwise reads once, few, many or a size class.

TRBJ1-1,TRBV28,once,.,TGTGCCAGCAGTTTTCGTTCCCTCATGAACACTGAAGCTTTCTTT,CASSFRSLMNTEAFF
TRBJ1-1,TRBV5-4,.,.,TGTGCCAGCAGCTTGGCCGAGAAGCGGAACACTGAAGCTTTCTTT,CASSLAEKRNTEAFF
TRBJ2-3,TRBV19,few,TRBD1,TGTGCCAGTAGTCAACAGGGGAGCCCAGATACGCAGTATTTT,CASSQQGSPDTQYF
TRBJ2-7,TRBV18,few,TRBD2,TGTGCCAGCTCAAACAGCGGGGGGGCGTCCGAGCAGTACTTC,CASSNSGGASEQYF
TRBJ1-1,TRBV10-3,.,.,TGTGCCATCAGTGAGTTGGGCAACACTGAAGCTTTCTTT,CAISELGNTEAFF
TRBJ2-1,TRBV28,.,.,TGTGCCATTTCGCACAGGGAGCAGTTCTTC,CAISHREQFF
TRBJ2-5,TRBV30,.,TRBD1,TGTGCCTGGAGAGGCGCAGGGGGTATCGAGACCCAGTACTTC,CAWRGAGGIETQYF
TRBJ1-4,TRBV30,once,TRBD1,TGTGCCTGGAATGGATACAGGGGGGGAAATTTTGAAAAACTGTTTTTT,CAWNGYRGGNFEKLFF
TRBJ2-3,TRBV18,.,.,TGTGCCAGCTCACCACTTCCCGAAGACCTTCCTCAGGCAGATACGCAGTATTTT,CASSPLPEDLPQADTQYF
TRBJ1-2,TRBV6-1,.,TRBD1,TGTGCCAGCAGGTCCCGGGACAGGACGAACTATGGCTACACCTTC,CASRSRDRTNYGYTF
TRBJ2-1,TRBV6-4,few,.,TGTGCCAGCAGCCGGGGGCTACCCTACAATGAGCAGTTCTTC,CASSRGLPYNEQFF
TRBJ1-5,TRBV10-3,medium-sized,.,TGTGCCATCGGGGCGGGGCAGCCCCAGCATTTT,CAIGAGQPQHF
TRBJ2-7,TRBV27,.,.,TGTGCCACCAAACCCTCGCAGGGGAGCGGCTACGAGCAGTACTTC,CATKPSQGSGYEQYF
TRBJ2-7,TRBV7-6,.,TRBD2,TGTGCCAGCAGTCCCTTTTCCGGGACTAGCGGGACCGAGCAGTACTTC,CASSPFSGTSGTEQYF
TRBJ1-2,TRBV19,few,TRBD1,TGTGCCAGTAGTTCCTTCGGACAGGGGTACTATGGCTACACCTTC,CASSSFGQGYYGYTF
TRBJ2-7,TRBV18,few,.,TGTGCCAGCTCTGGACAGACTCACTCCTACGAGCAGTACTTC,CASSGQTHSYEQYF
TRBJ1-3,TRBV5-1,.,.,TGCGCCAGCAGCTTAGGCCCCGGGACCTCTGGAAACACCATATATTTT,CASSLGPGTSGNTIYF
TRBJ1-1,TRBV13,.,.,TGTGCCAGCACCTACGCCACTGAAGCTTTCTTT,CASTYATEAFF
TRBJ2-1,TRBV19,.,TRBD2,TGTGCCAGCAAACGGGCGGGGACTAGCTCCTACAATGAGCAGTTCTTC,CASKRAGTSSYNEQFF
TRBJ2-2,TRBV15,.,.,TGTGCCACCAGCAGTAGAAGGACAGCCGGGGAGCTGTTTTTT,CATSSRRTAGELFF
TRBJ2-3,TRBV27,.,.,TGTGCCAGCAGCAAAATGAGGGATACGCAGTATTTT,CASSKMRDTQYF
TRBJ2-1,TRBV11-2,.,.,TGTGCCAGCAGTCAGCAGAGGGGGGGGATAGATGAGCAGTTCTTC,CASSQQRGGIDEQFF
TRBJ1-1,TRBV5-1,.,.,TGCGCCAGCAGCTTGGGGTCAGAGGGGCCGGGTACTGAAGCTTTCTTT,CASSLGSEGPGTEAFF
TRBJ2-1,TRBV7-8,.,.,TGTGCCAGCAGCTTAGCCTCAATGATCTCCTACAATGAGCAGTTCTTC,CASSLASMISYNEQFF
TRBJ2-5,TRBV18,.,.,TGTGCCAGCTCACCAGAGCAAGAGACCCAGTACTTC,CASSPEQETQYF
TRBJ2-5,TRBV7-2,.,TRBD1,TGTGCCAGCAGCTTAACAACCGACAGGGGGCAAGAGACCCAGTACTTC,CASSLTTDRGQETQYF
TRBJ2-7,TRBV23-1,.,.,TGCGCCAGCAGTCAACCCCTTGGGACGGCGAGCTCCTACGAGCAGTACTTC,CASSQPLGTASSYEQYF
TRBJ1-1,TRBV6-5,.,.,TGTGCCAGCAGTTACGGGCTTATCATGAACACTGAAGCTTTCTTT,CASSYGLIMNTEAFF
TRBJ1-6,TRBV2,.,.,TGTGCCAGCCCAGAAGGGGTCGGGGAGGGATGGACACCCCTCCACTTT,CASPEGVGEGWTPLHF
TRBJ2-7,TRBV19,.,.,TGTGCCAGTACCACACAGGGTGGCGCCTCCTACGAGCAGTACTTC,CASTTQGGASYEQYF
TRBJ1-5,TRBV7-8,.,TRBD1,TGTGCCAGCAGCCAACGGCCACAGGGGATCAATCAGCCCCAGCATTTT,CASSQRPQGINQPQHF
TRBJ1-1,TRBV7-9,.,.,TGTGCCAGCAGCCGCGCGGGACAGAACACTGAAGCTTTCTTT,CASSRAGQNTEAFF
TRBJ2-1,TRBV7-3,.,.,TGTGCCAGCAGCCCCTCAGTCCGGAATGAGCAGTTCTTC,CASSPSVRNEQFF
TRBJ2-2,TRBV5-5,.,TRBD1,TGTGCCAGCAGCTACTACAGGGGCGCGAACACCGGGGAGCTGTTTTTT,CASSYYRGANTGELFF
TRBJ2-1,TRBV5-1,.,.,TGCGCCAGCAGCTTGAGGCTAGCTGGCAATGAGCAGTTCTTC,CASSLRLAGNEQFF
TRBJ1-2,TRBV25-1,.,.,TGTGCCAGCAGTGAATATTACCCCTCAAGTGGCTACACCTTC,CASSEYYPSSGYTF
TRBJ2-3,TRBV19,.,.,TGTGCCAGCTCCCGGGGATTGGATACGCAGTATTTT,CASSRGLDTQYF
TRBJ2-2,TRBV18,.,.,TGTGCCAGCTCACCCCGACTAGAGAACACCGGGGAGCTGTTTTTT,CASSPRLENTGELFF
TRBJ1-5,TRBV18,.,TRBD1,TGTGCCAGCTCACTGACAGCCACAGGGGTGGGCCAGCCCCAGCATTTT,CASSLTATGVGQPQHF
TRBJ1-4,TRBV11-3,.,.,TGTGCCAGCAGCCCCGGTCCAACTGCAACTAATGAAAAACTGTTTTTT,CASSPGPTATNEKLFF
TRBJ2-7,TRBV7-9,.,.,TGTGCCAGCAGCTTTGAGGCGGACTACGAGCAGTACTTC,CASSFEADYEQYF
TRBJ2-4,TRBV13,.,TRBD1,TGTGCCAGCAGCTTAGCAGACAGGGCGAACATTCAGTACTTC,CASSLADRANIQYF
TRBJ1-1,TRBV19,.,.,TGTGCCAGTAGTATGAGGGAGAGGAACACTGAAGCTTTCTTT,CASSMRERNTEAFF
TRBJ1-3,TRBV30,.,.,TGTGCCTGGAGTACGAGCTCTGGAAACACCATATATTTT,CAWSTSSGNTIYF
TRBJ1-3,TRBV7-9,.,TRBD1,TGTGCCAGCAGCCTCGGGACAGTGGTTGGAAACACCATATATTTT,CASSLGTVVGNTIYF
TRBJ1-6,TRBV2,.,.,TGTGCCAGCAGTGAAACTAATTCACCCCTCCACTTT,CASSETNSPLHF
TRBJ2-7,TRBV5-4,.,TRBD1,TGTGCCAGCAGTTCAGGGGGATTCTCCTACGAGCAGTACTTC,CASSSGGFSYEQYF
TRBJ2-2,TRBV28,.,.,TGTGCCAGCAGTTTAGTAACCGGGGAGCTGTTTTTT,CASSLVTGELFF
TRBJ1-2,TRBV19,few,.,TGTGCCAGTAGTCGGCATCTCTGGGGTGGCTACACCTTC,CASSRHLWGGYTF
TRBJ1-5,TRBV7-9,once,.,TGTGCCAGCAGCTTATCAGGGGGCAATCAGCCCCAGCATTTT,CASSLSGGNQPQHF
TRBJ2-7,TRBV11-2,.,TRBD2,TGTGCCAGCAGCTTAGAACTAGCGGGAGTCGGCGAGCAGTACTTC,CASSLELAGVGEQYF
TRBJ1-2,TRBV6-5,.,TRBD1,TGTGCCAGCAGTTTGACAGGGGGCGCGGGCACCTTC,CASSLTGGAGTF
TRBJ2-7,TRBV2,.,TRBD2,TGTGCCAGCAGTGCAGGACTAGCGGGGGGGTACGAGCAGTACTTC,CASSAGLAGGYEQYF
TRBJ1-2,TRBV7-2,.,TRBD1,TGTGCCAGCAGCTTAGGGTCAGGACAGGACTATGGCTACACCTTC,CASSLGSGQDYGYTF
TRBJ1-2,TRBV7-9,.,.,TGTGCCAGCAGCTTACGGAGAAACGAGGGCTACACCTTC,CASSLRRNEGYTF